This TCR beta chain emerged from a study of technical replicates of blood from a few donors. Method: immunoSEQ multiplex PCR; TCRdb's copy keeps in-frame clones and lacks some. The sample has roughly 85,000 clones; approximately 95% are singletons. Trimming shortened V by 3 bases and J by 2 bases, and 13 bases separated the two germline ends. The CDR3 has 16 amino acids. Per the germline V gene, CDR1 is SEHNR and CDR2 is FQNEAQ (reference sequence). The sequence derives from a human donor in good health. V is TRBV7-9 and J is TRBJ2-2; possible D gene TRBD1, 6 bases. The sequenced sample was T cells isolated from PBMCs. The CDR3 reads CASSLPGQPNTGELFF. CDR3 nucleotide sequence: TGTGCCAGCAGCTTGCCGGGACAACCTAACACCGGGGAGCTGTTTTTT.